Presented here are 12 T cell receptor beta chains from one specimen sequenced in a study of T cells after yellow fever vaccination. Using its own MiXCR run on the 5' RACE reads, TCRdb lists one record per CDR3 protein. This table holds 550,000 or so distinct CDR3 sequences, about 19% found once. Sequenced material: PBMCs, taken 15 days after the yellow fever booster vaccination. Receptors originate from a man aged 25 to 40 who received the YFV17D yellow fever vaccine.

This clonotype was observed a handful of times. The rearrangement uses TRBV20-1 and TRBJ2-4; 7 positions match TRBD1. CDR1 is DFQATT and CDR2 is SNEGSKA in the germline V gene (reference sequence). This CDR3 is built from 13 residues. V gave up 3 bases and J gave up 5 bases; unmatched junction bases: 4. CDR3 protein: CSARGDSQNIQYF. The CDR3 region has the DNA TGCAGTGCTAGGGGGGACAGTCAAAACATTCAGTACTTC.

This clonotype came up many times. The CDR3 sequence is CASSHQGDGYTF. For the CDR3, the DNA is TGCGCCAGCAGCCATCAGGGTGATGGCTACACCTTC. This chain connects TRBV4-3 to TRBJ1-2, with a possible D match to TRBD1 (5 bases). Germline V CDR1 and CDR2: LGHNA, YSLEER. The CDR3 is 12 residues long. Trimming took 3 bases from V and 6 from J, leaving 8 bases between them.

The J gene is TRBJ2-2, the V gene TRBV29-1, with TRBD2 matching over 7 bases. Germline V gene lookup returns CDR1 SQVTM and CDR2 ANQGSEA. V shed 6 bases and J 6 bases; nucleotides not matched to a gene: 7. The CDR3 consists of 13 residues. Here the CDR3 DNA reads TGCAGCGTAGCGGGAAGGGTAGCCGGGGAGCTGTTTTTT. Translated, it gives CSVAGRVAGELFF.

A few counts support this clonotype. The chain combines TRBV19 with TRBJ1-1; a possible D gene is TRBD1 (5 bases). The CDR3 consists of 13 residues. Trimming removed 6 bases from V and 0 bases from J, with 8 bases in between. CDR1 is LNHDA and CDR2 is SQIVND in the germline V gene (reference sequence). The CDR3 coding sequence is TGTGCCAGTAGGTACAGGTTGAACACTGAAGCTTTCTTT. Translating gives CASRYRLNTEAFF.

This chain joins TRBV4-3 and TRBJ2-1; a weak D match, TRBD1 (6 bases). There are 18 residues in the CDR3. CDR1 is LGHNA, CDR2 YSLEER, per germline. Trimming took 0 bases from V and 2 from J, leaving 17 bases between them. This CDR3 reads CASSQDAPGTLTYNEQFF. In DNA, the CDR3 is TGCGCCAGCAGCCAAGATGCTCCCGGGACACTCACCTACAATGAGCAGTTCTTC.

The rearrangement uses TRBV7-2 and TRBJ2-7; 7 bases are a match to TRBD2. The CDR3 totals 16 residues. The ends lost 4 bases at V and 2 bases at J; junction bases unmatched: 11. Looked up from germline, CDR1 is SGHTA and CDR2 is FQGNSA. In DNA, the CDR3 is TGTGCCAGCAGCTCCCCCGGGGGGAGCGGGGCCTACGAGCAGTACTTC. Residues: CASSSPGGSGAYEQYF.

The V gene is TRBV7-2, the J gene TRBJ2-1, with D maybe TRBD2 (6 bases). Germline loops: CDR1 SGHTA, CDR2 FQGNSA. The CDR3 spans 15 residues. V was pared by 5 bases and J by 7 bases, with 18 bases between. DNA for the CDR3: TGTGCCAGCAGCCGAGAGCGGGCCCACTTGAATGAGCAGTTCTTC. Protein: CASSRERAHLNEQFF.

The rearrangement joins TRBV5-1 to TRBJ2-1; TRBD2 might be the D (6 bases). The V gene's germline CDR1 is SGHRS and CDR2 YFSETQ. Trimming took 4 bases from V and 5 from J, leaving 19 bases between them. The CDR3 contains 16 residues. CDR3 loop: CASSPPGVAANNEQFF. The CDR3 DNA reads as TGCGCCAGCAGCCCCCCTGGTGTAGCGGCTAACAATGAGCAGTTCTTC.

V and J are TRBV24-1 and TRBJ2-3; 7 bases line up with TRBD1. Germline CDR1 and CDR2: KGHDR and SFDVKD. This CDR3 has 13 residues. After removal of 8 bases from V and 1 base from J, the junction contained 2 bases not matched to a gene. The CDR3 sequence is CATTGQGTDTQYF. In DNA, the CDR3 is TGTGCCACCACCGGACAGGGCACAGATACGCAGTATTTT.

The genes are TRBV10-3 and TRBJ2-3; 7 bases are a match to TRBD2. Germline loops: CDR1 ENHRY, CDR2 SYGVKD. V lost 6 bases, J lost 0 bases, and 3 bases stayed unmatched. The CDR3 sequence is 14 residues long. The chain's CDR3 is CAIRGLPSTDTQYF. Here the CDR3 DNA reads TGTGCCATCAGGGGACTACCTAGCACAGATACGCAGTATTTT.

This clonotype was seen a few times. The V call is TRBV10-3, the J call TRBJ2-1, with D perhaps TRBD2 (7 bases). Germline V lookup: CDR1 ENHRY, CDR2 SYGVKD. The V gene lost 3 bases and the J gene lost 6 bases, with 27 bases spanning the gap. This CDR3 spans 19 amino acids. The CDR3 DNA is TGTGCCATCAGTGACCCCAAGGGGGGGAGGGCCACTCTCGCCAATGAGCAGTTCTTC. Translated, it gives CAISDPKGGRATLANEQFF.

The J gene is TRBJ2-7, the V gene TRBV20-1; 7 bases fit TRBD2. CDR3 length equals 13 residues. The V segment lost 4 bases and the J segment 5 bases; nucleotides outside the gene matches: 8. The germline gives CDR1 DFQATT, CDR2 SNEGSKA (reference sequence). The CDR3 here is CSAIVGGVNEQYF. Here the CDR3 DNA reads TGCAGTGCTATAGTGGGAGGGGTCAACGAGCAGTACTTC.